Here is one T cell receptor beta chain with its context. Everyone who took part was roughly 18 to 89 years old, and they came from some 23 US areas. This sample is drawn from a study of blood T cell repertoires in COVID-19. CDR3 size: 14 residues. Germline loops: CDR1 MDHEN, CDR2 SYDVKM. With 7 bases clipped from V and 6 bases from J, the junction kept 9 bases outside the gene matches. The repertoire was sequenced with immunoSEQ multiplex PCR; TCRdb's copy has only in-frame clones and lacks some. The sample lists around 210,000 clones, 70% to 90% occurring once. Input material: PBMCs or T cells enriched from blood (not recorded which). The sequence was obtained from a woman between 18 and 29 years old who had recovered from COVID-19. The chain joins TRBV28 to TRBJ1-5; 7 nucleotides align to TRBD1. The CDR3 region is CASTMGAGGQPQHF. The CDR3 DNA sequence: TGTGCCAGCACCATGGGGGCAGGGGGTCAGCCCCAGCATTTT.